These 27 T cell receptor beta chains share one sample of origin, sequenced in a study of lymphopenia after photon versus proton radiotherapy. TCRdb's copy holds only in-frame clones and misses some; the assay was immunoSEQ multiplex PCR. Of 70,000 to 95,000 clones listed, 83% are singletons. Material: peripheral blood, obtained from a patient treated with proton-based radiotherapy. These receptors were obtained from a man in his 60s with pancreatic cancer.

The CDR3 DNA reads TGTGCCAGCAGTTTAGGAGGGGGCGCGACCCAAGAGACCCAGTACTTC. It translates to CASSLGGGATQETQYF. The genes are TRBV27 and TRBJ2-5; tentative D call: TRBD1 (7 bases). CDR1 is MNHEY and CDR2 is SMNVEV in the germline V gene (reference sequence). The CDR3 runs to 16 residues. Deletions cut 2 bases from V and 1 base from J, with 14 bases between.

This chain uses TRBV28 with TRBJ2-7; D uncertain. Germline-derived CDR1 and CDR2 are MDHEN and SYDVKM. This CDR3 region has 13 residues. Trimming took off 2 bases at V and 0 bases at J, with 5 bases between the two ends. CDR3 nucleotides: TGTGCCAGCAGTTTAGTTCACTCCTACGAGCAGTACTTC. Its protein is CASSLVHSYEQYF. Based on the CDR3 plus reference TRBV28 and TRBJ2-7, the full variable domain is DVKVTQSSRYLVKRTGEKVFLECVQDMDHENMFWYRQDPGLGLRLIYFSYDVKMKEKGDIPEGYSVSREKKERFSLILESASTNQTSMYLCASSLVHSYEQYFGPGTRLTVT.

CDR3 coding DNA: TGTGCCAGCAGCTTAGGGGACAGACTAGCGGGATACAACACAGATACGCAGTATTTT. Translated: CASSLGDRLAGYNTDTQYF. The J gene is TRBJ2-3, the V gene TRBV11-1, with 11 bases that match TRBD2. V gave up 1 base and J gave up 2 bases; unmatched junction bases: 11. CDR1 is SGHAT and CDR2 is FQDESV in the germline V gene (reference sequence). CDR3 length: 19 amino acids.

The gene calls are TRBV14 and TRBJ2-1, with 10 nucleotides matching TRBD2. Germline lookup yields CDR1 SGHDN and CDR2 FVKESK. Trimming took 0 bases from V and 7 from J; bases not matched to a gene: 12. The CDR3 loop spans 18 amino acids. The CDR3 reads CASSQDFLAGDDPNEQFF. The CDR3 region has the DNA TGTGCCAGCAGCCAAGATTTCCTAGCGGGAGACGATCCGAATGAGCAGTTCTTC.

The J gene is TRBJ2-7, the V gene TRBV7-5; TRBD2 is the table's D call and was not checked against the DNA. TRBV7-5 is flagged as a pseudogene. CDR3 length: 17 residues. The CDR3 is CARSLATPGAGVYEQYF. The CDR3 DNA sequence: TGTGCCAGAAGCTTAGCCACCCCAGGTGCGGGAGTATACGAGCAGTACTTC.

This clone appeared once. This sequence joins TRBV19 and TRBJ2-4; D may be TRBD1 (6 bases). V gave up 3 bases and J gave up 1 base, with 22 bases separating them. This CDR3 has 19 residues. Looked up from germline, CDR1 is LNHDA and CDR2 is SQIVND (reference sequence). The CDR3 DNA reads as TGTGCCAGTAGTATGGCAGGGGCCCTTTGGGGTAGGGCCAAAAACATTCAGTACTTC. Protein: CASSMAGALWGRAKNIQYF.

This chain joins TRBV19 and TRBJ1-1; no clear D. This CDR3 is built from 14 residues. V gave up 2 bases and J gave up 0 bases, with 7 bases separating them. Germline V gene sequence: CDR1 LNHDA, CDR2 SQIVND (reference sequence). The CDR3 sequence is CASSIMLMNTEAFF. The CDR3 DNA reads TGTGCCAGTAGTATAATGTTAATGAACACTGAAGCTTTCTTT.

The chain recombines TRBV19 with TRBJ2-3; D ambiguous. Germline V lookup: CDR1 LNHDA, CDR2 SQIVND (reference sequence). V dropped 3 bases and J dropped 6 bases, with 4 bases sitting between them. This CDR3 is built from 11 residues. The CDR3 region is CASSIWDTQYF. DNA for the CDR3: TGTGCCAGTAGTATCTGGGATACGCAGTATTTT.

The chain combines TRBV4-3 with TRBJ2-5, with 11 positions matching TRBD1. V was pared by 0 bases and J by 3 bases, with 15 bases of the junction left unmatched. CDR1 is LGHNA and CDR2 is YSLEER in the germline V gene. This CDR3 comprises 20 residues. The CDR3 loop reads CASSQESHFRVGQGEETQYF. CDR3 nucleotide sequence: TGCGCCAGCAGCCAAGAGTCCCACTTTCGTGTGGGACAGGGGGAAGAGACCCAGTACTTC.

The chain employs TRBV7-9 and TRBJ1-3; no reliable D call. CDR3 size: 14 residues. Trimming removed 6 bases from V and 4 bases from J, with 13 bases in between. Germline V gives CDR1 SEHNR, CDR2 FQNEAQ (reference sequence). The CDR3 here is CASSSGSPGNTIYF. The CDR3 DNA sequence: TGTGCCAGCAGTAGCGGATCTCCCGGAAACACCATATATTTT.

This chain joins TRBV18 and TRBJ2-3, with D perhaps TRBD2 (6 bases). In germline, CDR1 is KGHSH, CDR2 LQKENI. Trimming removed 9 bases at V and 0 bases at J, with 16 bases between. The CDR3 spans 15 residues. In DNA, the CDR3 is TGTGCCAGTTCGAGTGGAGCGGGTAGCACAGATACGCAGTATTTT. The encoded protein is CASSSGAGSTDTQYF.

The J gene is TRBJ2-1, the V gene TRBV7-2, with TRBD2 identical over 9 bases. Germline V lookup: CDR1 SGHTA, CDR2 FQGNSA. The CDR3 spans 16 residues. The J segment lost 9 bases and the V segment lost 3 bases, leaving 12 bases of the junction unmatched. The CDR3 region is CASSFRFGGRASEQFF. Here the CDR3 DNA reads TGTGCCAGCAGCTTCAGGTTCGGCGGGAGGGCCAGTGAGCAGTTCTTC.

This chain links TRBV4-1 with TRBJ2-3; 12 bases are shared with TRBD2. Trimming cost V 4 bases and J 0 bases; bases outside gene matches: 8. The CDR3 is made up of 18 amino acids. Germline V gene data show CDR1 as MGHRA and CDR2 as YSYEKL. Here the CDR3 DNA reads TGCGCCAGCAGCCTCAGACTAGCGGGAGATGGTAGCACAGATACGCAGTATTTT. This encodes CASSLRLAGDGSTDTQYF.

CDR3 sequence reads: CASSESPDSPGSLYEKLFF. The DNA for the CDR3 is TGTGCCAGCAGCGAGTCGCCCGACAGTCCTGGGTCTCTTTATGAAAAACTGTTTTTT. The genes are TRBV28 and TRBJ1-4, with TRBD1 as a possible D gene (5 bases). This CDR3 is 19 amino acids long. V was shortened by 6 bases and J by 6 bases, with 29 bases between the two germline ends. CDR1 MDHEN and CDR2 SYDVKM come from the germline V gene. The variable domain in full, completed from reference TRBV28 and TRBJ1-4, reads DVKVTQSSRYLVKRTGEKVFLECVQDMDHENMFWYRQDPGLGLRLIYFSYDVKMKEKGDIPEGYSVSREKKERFSLILESASTNQTSMYLCASSESPDSPGSLYEKLFFGSGTQLSVL.

This rearrangement joins TRBV5-1 to TRBJ1-2, with a weak D call TRBD1 (6 bases). CDR1 SGHRS and CDR2 YFSETQ come from the germline V gene. The ends were cut back, 4 bases at V and 4 bases at J, with 11 bases in the middle. This CDR3 contains 13 residues. The CDR3 reads CASSPDRTYGYTF. The CDR3 bases are TGCGCCAGCAGCCCTGACAGGACCTATGGCTACACCTTC.

The V call is TRBV7-2, the J call TRBJ2-5, with D possibly being TRBD2 (7 bases). V lost 5 bases, J lost 4 bases, and 20 bases lay in between. The CDR3 sequence is 16 residues long. Germline CDR1 and CDR2: SGHTA and FQGNSA. The DNA of the CDR3 is TGTGCCAGCAGCCTAGGGAAGGGGGGGCAACGAGAGACCCAGTACTTC. Translation gives CASSLGKGGQRETQYF.

The chain carries TRBV7-6 and TRBJ1-5, with D hard to call. CDR1 is SGHVS, CDR2 FNYEAQ, per germline. The length of the CDR3 is 13 residues. Trimming stripped 5 bases from V and 0 bases from J, with 5 bases between. CDR3 DNA sequence: TGTGCCAGCAGCCCTGATAGCAATCAGCCCCAGCATTTT. Protein: CASSPDSNQPQHF.

The chain has TRBV27 and TRBJ2-3, with unresolved D. Germline CDR1 and CDR2: MNHEY and SMNVEV (reference sequence). The CDR3 is 16 amino acids. V was cut by 1 base and J by 0 bases, with 11 bases left in between. The CDR3 DNA reads as TGTGCCAGCAGTTTATACGGCAGAACTAGCACAGATACGCAGTATTTT. Translated, it gives CASSLYGRTSTDTQYF.

This chain links TRBV30 with TRBJ2-2; 8 bases fit TRBD2. There are 11 residues in the CDR3. V lost 8 bases and J lost 6; bases outside the gene matches: 2. The V gene's germline CDR1 is GTSNPN and CDR2 SVGIG (reference sequence). CDR3 nucleotides: TGTGCCAGACTAGCGTCCGGGGAGCTGTTTTTT. The encoded protein is CARLASGELFF.

V and J are TRBV4-2 and TRBJ2-7; D may be TRBD2 (6 bases). Germline assignment: CDR1 LGHNA and CDR2 YNFKEQ. The germline V and J ends were trimmed by 1 base and 2 bases, with 12 bases remaining between them. The CDR3 loop spans 15 amino acids. DNA for the CDR3: TGTGCCAGCAGCCAAGTATTAGGGACTGCCTACGAGCAGTACTTC. Its protein is CASSQVLGTAYEQYF.

The chain is built from TRBV6-6 and TRBJ2-2; tentatively, D is TRBD1 (5 bases). There are 16 residues in the CDR3. V was pared by 1 base and J by 5 bases, with 14 bases between. Germline lookup yields CDR1 MNHNY and CDR2 SVGAGI (reference sequence). The CDR3 DNA sequence: TGTGCCAGCAGTTACTTCGTTGGGGCTCAAACCGGGGAGCTGTTTTTT. Its translation is CASSYFVGAQTGELFF.

CDR3 in amino acids: CASSQEWQTNYEQYF. CDR3 DNA sequence: TGCGCCAGCAGCCAAGAGTGGCAGACTAACTACGAGCAGTACTTC. The chain has TRBV4-3 and TRBJ2-7, with TRBD2 as a possible D gene (5 bases). V was pared by 0 bases and J by 3 bases, with 12 bases between. The germline gives CDR1 LGHNA, CDR2 YSLEER. The CDR3 totals 15 residues.

The chain combines TRBV6-5 with TRBJ1-5, with D tentatively TRBD1 (6 bases). Trimming took 6 bases from V and 1 from J, leaving 13 bases between them. The CDR3 is 15 residues long. CDR1 MNHEY and CDR2 SVGAGI come from the germline V gene. CDR3 protein: CASSPGHGSNQPQHF. In DNA form, the CDR3 reads TGTGCCAGCAGCCCGGGACACGGCAGCAATCAGCCCCAGCATTTT.

This chain links TRBV6-1 with TRBJ2-3; no clear D gene. Germline-derived CDR1 and CDR2 are MNHNS and SASEGT. The CDR3 sequence is 19 residues long. V lost 1 base and J 4 bases, leaving 24 bases between the germline ends. The CDR3 coding sequence is TGTGCCAGCAGTGAAGTGAGGCTGACCGCAGGACCCAAGCCAGATACGCAGTATTTT. As protein: CASSEVRLTAGPKPDTQYF.

The V and J genes are TRBV11-3 and TRBJ2-6; D gene ambiguous. Deletions cut 6 bases from V and 0 bases from J, with 6 bases between. The CDR3 spans 14 residues. Germline assignment: CDR1 SGHNT and CDR2 YENEEA. The CDR3 loop is CASSPSSGANVLTF. In nucleotides, the CDR3 is TGTGCCAGCAGTCCTAGCTCTGGGGCCAACGTCCTGACTTTC.

V and J are TRBV2 and TRBJ2-7; 16 bases line up with TRBD2. Germline V CDR1 and CDR2: SNHLY, FYNNEI. The trim removed 4 bases at V and 4 bases at J, leaving 7 bases unmatched. The CDR3 length is 17 residues. In DNA, the CDR3 is TGTGCCAGCAGTGGGGGACTAGCGGGAGGGCCCCGGTACGAGCAGTACTTC. Protein product: CASSGGLAGGPRYEQYF.

The V and J genes are TRBV9 and TRBJ2-3; 8 nucleotides agree with TRBD2. CDR1 SGDLS and CDR2 YYNGEE come from the germline V gene. The CDR3 is 15 residues long. Trimming took 2 bases from V and 6 from J; bases not matched to a gene: 8. CDR3 nucleotide sequence: TGTGCCAGCAGCGTGGACGGGAGGGCCCTGGATACGCAGTATTTT. It yields the protein CASSVDGRALDTQYF.